The sample holds a few counts of the clone carrying this T cell receptor beta chain. Primed by a sample-barcoded 5' primer and a J-beta primer mix, a second PCR proceeded for about 6 to 11 cycles. TCRdb re-analysed the 5' RACE reads in MiXCR, keeping a single row per CDR3 protein. The table lists some 1.5 million distinct CDR3 sequences, roughly 30% of them singletons, with roughly 8% in the top ten. These data come from a study of blood T cells in healthy people across ages. The CDR3 spans 16 residues. Germline CDR1 reads SGHKS; CDR2 reads YYEKEE (reference sequence). The V end lost 0 bases, the J end lost 2 bases, and 14 bases lay between the germline ends.

This sequence was found in a woman younger than 45 in good health. The chain couples TRBV5-5 to TRBJ1-2; D uncertain. The source material was blood. The CDR3 here is CASSLASEGLNYGYTF. The CDR3 region has the DNA TGTGCCAGCAGCTTGGCCTCTGAAGGGCTGAACTATGGCTACACCTTC.